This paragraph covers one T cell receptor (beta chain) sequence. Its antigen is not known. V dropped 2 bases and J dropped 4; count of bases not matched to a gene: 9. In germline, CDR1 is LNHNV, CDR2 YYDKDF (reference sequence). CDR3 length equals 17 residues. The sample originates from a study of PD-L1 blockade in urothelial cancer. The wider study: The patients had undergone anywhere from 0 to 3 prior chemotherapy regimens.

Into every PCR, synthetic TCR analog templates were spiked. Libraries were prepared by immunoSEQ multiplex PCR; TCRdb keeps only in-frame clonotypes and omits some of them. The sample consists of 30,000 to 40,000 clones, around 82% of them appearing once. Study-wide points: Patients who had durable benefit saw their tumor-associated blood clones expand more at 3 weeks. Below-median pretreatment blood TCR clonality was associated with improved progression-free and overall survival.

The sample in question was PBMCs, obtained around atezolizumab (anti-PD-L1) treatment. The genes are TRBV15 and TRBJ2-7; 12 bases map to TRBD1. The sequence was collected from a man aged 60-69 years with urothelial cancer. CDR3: CATSRIGPGQGAYEQYF. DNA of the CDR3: TGTGCCACCAGCAGAATAGGTCCGGGACAGGGGGCGTACGAGCAGTACTTC.